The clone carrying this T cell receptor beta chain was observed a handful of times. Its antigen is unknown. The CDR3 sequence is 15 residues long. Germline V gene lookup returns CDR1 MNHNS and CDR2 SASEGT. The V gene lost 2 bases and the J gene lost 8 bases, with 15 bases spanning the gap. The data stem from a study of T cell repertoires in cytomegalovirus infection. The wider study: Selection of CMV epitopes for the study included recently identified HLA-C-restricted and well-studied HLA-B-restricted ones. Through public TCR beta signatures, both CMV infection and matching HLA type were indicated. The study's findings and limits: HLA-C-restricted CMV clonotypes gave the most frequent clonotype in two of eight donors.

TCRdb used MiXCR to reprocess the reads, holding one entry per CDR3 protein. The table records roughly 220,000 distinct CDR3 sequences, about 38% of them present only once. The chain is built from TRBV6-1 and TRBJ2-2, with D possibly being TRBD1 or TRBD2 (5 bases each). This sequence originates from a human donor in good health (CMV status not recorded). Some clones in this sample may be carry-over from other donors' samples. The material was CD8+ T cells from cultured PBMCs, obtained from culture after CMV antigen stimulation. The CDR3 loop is CASSESRRGSGELFF. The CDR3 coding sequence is TGTGCCAGCAGTGAATCGCGTCGGGGCTCAGGGGAGCTGTTTTTT.